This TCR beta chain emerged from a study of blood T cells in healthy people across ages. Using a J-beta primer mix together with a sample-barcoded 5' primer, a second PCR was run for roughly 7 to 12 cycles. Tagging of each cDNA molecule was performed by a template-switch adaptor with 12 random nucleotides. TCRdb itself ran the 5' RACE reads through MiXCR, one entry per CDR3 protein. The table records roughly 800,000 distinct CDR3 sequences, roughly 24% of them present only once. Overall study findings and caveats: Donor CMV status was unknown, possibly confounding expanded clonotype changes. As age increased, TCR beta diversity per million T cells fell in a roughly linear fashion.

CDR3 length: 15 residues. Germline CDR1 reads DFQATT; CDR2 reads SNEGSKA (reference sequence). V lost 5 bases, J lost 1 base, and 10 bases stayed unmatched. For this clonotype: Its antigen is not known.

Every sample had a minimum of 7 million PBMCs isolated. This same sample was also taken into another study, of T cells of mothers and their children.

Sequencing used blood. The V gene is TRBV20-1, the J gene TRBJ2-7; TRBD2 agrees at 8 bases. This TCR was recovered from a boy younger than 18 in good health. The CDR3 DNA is TGCAGTGCTCCCCGGGGGGGGGCGCGTTCCTACGAGCAGTACTTC. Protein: CSAPRGGARSYEQYF.